The 29 T cell receptor beta chains below all came from one sample that was sequenced in a study of T-cell memory formation after mild COVID-19. TCRdb passed the 5' RACE reads through MiXCR, listing each CDR3 protein once. The table lists 300,000 to 400,000 distinct CDR3 sequences, around 30% of them singletons, with around an eighth in the top ten. Sequencing input: PBMCs or a T cell subset sorted from them (not recorded which). These receptors were taken from an adult woman who had mild COVID-19 (a few samples of this study predate the infection). Cell type and time point are not known.

This clonotype was detected a few times. The V gene is TRBV30, the J gene TRBJ2-3; tentatively, D is TRBD2 (6 bases). The CDR3 length is 14 residues. Germline V gives CDR1 GTSNPN, CDR2 SVGIG (reference sequence). Trimming took 0 bases from V and 4 from J, leaving 11 bases between them. The CDR3 reads CAWSVLSGADTQYF. CDR3 DNA sequence: TGTGCCTGGAGTGTACTCTCGGGAGCAGATACGCAGTATTTT.

This clonotype occurred a few times. This chain uses TRBV29-1 with TRBJ2-3; 9 bases match TRBD2. This CDR3 contains 12 residues. Germline V gene data show CDR1 as SQVTM and CDR2 as ANQGSEA. The V segment lost 4 bases and the J segment 7 bases; nucleotides outside the gene matches: 3. The CDR3 nucleotides are TGCAGCGTTGCCGCGGGAGGGTATACGCAGTATTTT. Translating gives CSVAAGGYTQYF.

The J gene is TRBJ1-2, the V gene TRBV28, with D possibly matching TRBD1 (6 bases). CDR3 size: 12 residues. Trimming stripped 8 bases from V and 8 bases from J, with 15 bases between. Germline V gene sequence: CDR1 MDHEN, CDR2 SYDVKM. DNA for the CDR3: TGTGCCAGCGAGGGGGGCGATGAAGGCTACACCTTC. Translating it yields CASEGGDEGYTF.

This chain uses TRBV19 with TRBJ1-1; 7 positions match TRBD1. Germline V gives CDR1 LNHDA, CDR2 SQIVND (reference sequence). The CDR3 is made up of 15 amino acids. V lost 4 bases, J lost 3 bases, and 8 bases stayed unmatched. CDR3 protein: CASSSPGGVYTEAFF. The CDR3 bases are TGTGCCAGTAGTAGCCCAGGGGGGGTGTACACTGAAGCTTTCTTT.

The gene calls are TRBV7-9 and TRBJ2-7; D remains ambiguous. The V and J ends lost 7 bases and 6 bases respectively, with 16 bases between them. The CDR3 loop spans 13 amino acids. The V gene's germline CDR1 is SEHNR and CDR2 FQNEAQ (reference sequence). The CDR3 DNA follows: TGTGCCAGCACCCCGGCGGATGCACGCGAGCAGTACTTC. This encodes CASTPADAREQYF.

This clonotype turned up a few times. The chain employs TRBV9 and TRBJ2-3; D gene unclear. Trimming left V 4 bases short and J 3 bases short, with 18 bases between. Germline CDR1 reads SGDLS; CDR2 reads YYNGEE. The CDR3 runs 16 residues. The CDR3 DNA reads as TGTGCCAGCAGCAGGAGTCTAGGGTTGGGGACAGATACGCAGTATTTT. It is translated as CASSRSLGLGTDTQYF.

The table lists this clonotype with a count of one. V is TRBV27 and J is TRBJ2-2, with 12 positions matching TRBD2. The CDR3 consists of 16 residues. Germline CDR1 and CDR2: MNHEY and SMNVEV (reference sequence). The V segment lost 2 bases and the J segment 5 bases; nucleotides outside the gene matches: 3. The CDR3 spells CASSLEGLAGTGELFF. CDR3 nucleotide sequence: TGTGCCAGCAGTTTAGAAGGACTAGCGGGGACCGGGGAGCTGTTTTTT.

The CDR3 bases are TGTGCCTGGACTTCCCAAGAGGACAGTCGGGACGAGCAGTACTTC. It translates to CAWTSQEDSRDEQYF. This rearrangement joins TRBV30 to TRBJ2-7, with a tentative D call TRBD1 (6 bases). Germline V lookup: CDR1 GTSNPN, CDR2 SVGIG (reference sequence). The germline V and J ends were trimmed by 4 bases and 5 bases, with 21 bases remaining between them. The length of the CDR3 is 15 residues.

The V gene is TRBV15, the J gene TRBJ2-7; tentatively, D is TRBD2 (6 bases). V lost 5 bases to trimming and J lost 5 bases, with 13 bases between them. This CDR3 region has 13 residues. Looked up from germline, CDR1 is LNHNV and CDR2 is YYDKDF (reference sequence). Here the CDR3 reads CATSSRAGNEQYF. DNA for the CDR3: TGTGCCACCAGCTCTCGTGCGGGGAACGAGCAGTACTTC.

This clonotype was found a few times. The chain couples TRBV7-2 to TRBJ2-1, with D maybe TRBD1 (6 bases). Germline V gene sequence: CDR1 SGHTA, CDR2 FQGNSA. The CDR3 totals 15 residues. Trimming took 1 base from V and 9 from J, leaving 16 bases between them. The CDR3 loop reads CASSLVWQGTGEQFF. CDR3 DNA sequence: TGTGCCAGCAGCTTAGTTTGGCAGGGGACCGGTGAGCAGTTCTTC.

V gene TRBV10-3 combines with J gene TRBJ2-3; TRBD1 matches 8 bases. Germline CDR1 and CDR2: ENHRY and SYGVKD. V shed 4 bases and J 3 bases; nucleotides not matched to a gene: 0. The CDR3 contains 13 residues. CDR3 sequence (DNA): TGTGCCATCAGTGGGACAGGGACAGATACGCAGTATTTT. Its protein product is CAISGTGTDTQYF.

The rearrangement joins TRBV10-3 to TRBJ2-7, with 13 bases matching TRBD2. The CDR3 spans 15 residues. The V gene end was trimmed by 6 bases and the J gene end by 3 bases; junction bases not matched to a gene: 5. Germline CDR1 is ENHRY and CDR2 is SYGVKD. CDR3 sequence: CAISRTSGRIYEQYF. The CDR3 DNA reads TGTGCCATCAGCCGGACTAGCGGGAGAATCTACGAGCAGTACTTC.

This clonotype was detected only a few times. A much larger clone lies a single base off, so this may be a read error. This chain uses TRBV5-5 with TRBJ2-7; D gene ambiguous. Germline V CDR1 and CDR2: SGHKS, YYEKEE (reference sequence). The CDR3 is 11 amino acids. V gave up 5 bases and J gave up 2 bases, with 5 bases separating them. The CDR3 bases are TGTGCCAGCAGTGCCCCCTACGAGCAGTACTTC. It translates to CASSAPYEQYF.

This clonotype was counted between two and nine times. This rearrangement joins TRBV29-1 to TRBJ2-5, with D tentatively TRBD2 (5 bases). Looked up from germline, CDR1 is SQVTM and CDR2 is ANQGSEA. The ends were cut back, 3 bases at V and 7 bases at J, with 15 bases in the middle. The CDR3 is 13 residues long. This CDR3 is CSVDSQRGGTQYF. The CDR3 DNA reads TGCAGCGTTGATTCTCAGAGAGGAGGGACCCAGTACTTC.

This chain uses TRBV30 with TRBJ2-2; possibly TRBD1 or TRBD2 for D (5 bases each). The CDR3 has 14 amino acids. V dropped 0 bases and J dropped 7 bases, with 12 bases sitting between them. Germline assignment: CDR1 GTSNPN and CDR2 SVGIG (reference sequence). The CDR3 sequence: CAWSVGTVGGELFF. The CDR3 nucleotides are TGTGCCTGGAGTGTAGGGACCGTCGGCGGGGAGCTGTTTTTT.

There are a few counts of this clonotype. The chain combines TRBV7-8 with TRBJ2-2; 11 bases agree with TRBD1. CDR3 size: 20 residues. In germline, CDR1 is SGHVS, CDR2 FQNEAQ. V shed 4 bases and J 0 bases; nucleotides not matched to a gene: 13. The CDR3 DNA follows: TGTGCCAGCAGCTCCCGGCCGGGACAGGGGGTTATAACGAACACCGGGGAGCTGTTTTTT. Its protein is CASSSRPGQGVITNTGELFF.

The V gene is TRBV24-1, the J gene TRBJ2-1; D not certain. The CDR3 extends over 14 amino acids. Germline V lookup: CDR1 KGHDR, CDR2 SFDVKD. Between the trimmed V and J ends, which lost 4 bases and 4 bases, there was a span of 10 bases. The CDR3 region is CATSEVDGYNEQFF. In nucleotides, the CDR3 is TGTGCCACCAGTGAGGTGGACGGATACAATGAGCAGTTCTTC.

The rearrangement joins TRBV7-9 to TRBJ2-5, with 8 bases fitting TRBD1. The length of the CDR3 is 16 residues. Germline V CDR1 and CDR2: SEHNR, FQNEAQ (reference sequence). V trimming: 3 bases; J trimming: 4 bases; junction bases outside the gene matches: 10. The DNA of the CDR3 is TGTGCCAGCAGCTTGGGTGACAGGGGCCATCGAGAGACCCAGTACTTC. Translated, it gives CASSLGDRGHRETQYF.

This clonotype appeared a few times. The rearrangement links TRBV19 to TRBJ1-3; possible D gene TRBD1, 5 bases. The CDR3 has 18 amino acids. The V end was cut by 6 bases, the J end by 1 base, with 22 bases between. Germline CDR1 reads LNHDA; CDR2 reads SQIVND (reference sequence). The CDR3 sequence is CASSWPPGQGRSGNTIYF. The CDR3 bases are TGTGCCAGTAGCTGGCCTCCGGGCCAGGGAAGGTCTGGAAACACCATATATTTT.

The chain combines TRBV4-2 with TRBJ1-1, with unresolved D. This CDR3 region has 16 residues. V shed 0 bases and J shed 1 base, with 12 bases lying between them. Germline values: CDR1 LGHNA, CDR2 YNFKEQ. CDR3 nucleotides: TGTGCCAGCAGCCAAGAAATAGGATCCCCGAACACTGAAGCTTTCTTT. Protein sequence: CASSQEIGSPNTEAFF.

The genes are TRBV4-3 and TRBJ2-1, with 9 positions matching TRBD2. The CDR3 is made up of 16 amino acids. The junction had 6 bases not matched to a gene; V was cut back by 0 bases and J by 6 bases. Germline lookup yields CDR1 LGHNA and CDR2 YSLEER. DNA of the CDR3: TGCGCCAGCAGCCAAGAGTTCGCGGGAGGGCCCAATGAGCAGTTCTTC. This codes for CASSQEFAGGPNEQFF.

This clonotype was counted between two and nine times. J is TRBJ2-5 and V is TRBV10-3; maybe TRBD2 (6 bases). CDR1 ENHRY and CDR2 SYGVKD come from the germline V gene. The V end lost 6 bases, the J end lost 13 bases, and 21 bases lay between the germline ends. The CDR3 consists of 13 residues. CDR3 sequence reads: CAISEGGEITPYF. The DNA for the CDR3 is TGTGCCATCAGCGAGGGAGGAGAAATCACACCGTACTTC.

The chain links TRBV6-1 to TRBJ1-2; 10 bases agree with TRBD1. Germline V gives CDR1 MNHNS, CDR2 SASEGT. This CDR3 is 14 amino acids long. The CDR3 DNA is TGTGCTCTCTCCGGGACAGGGGTCTGGTATGGCTACACCTTC. It codes for CALSGTGVWYGYTF.

This clonotype was observed a few times. The chain has TRBV7-2 and TRBJ2-5, with 9 bases matching TRBD1. Germline CDR1 reads SGHTA; CDR2 reads FQGNSA. The CDR3 contains 15 residues. The V segment lost 5 bases and the J segment 5 bases; nucleotides outside the gene matches: 9. The CDR3 loop reads CASSPRQGVGETQYF. In DNA form, the CDR3 reads TGTGCCAGCAGCCCTCGACAGGGGGTGGGGGAGACCCAGTACTTC.

The V and J genes are TRBV11-3 and TRBJ2-1, with a possible D match to TRBD1 (6 bases). Trimming took off 1 base at V and 4 bases at J, with 23 bases between the two ends. The CDR3 covers 19 residues. CDR1 and CDR2 (germline): SGHNT, YENEEA. CDR3 region: CASSLVGVWGQADYNEQFF. The CDR3 bases are TGTGCCAGCAGCTTAGTAGGGGTCTGGGGGCAAGCGGATTACAATGAGCAGTTCTTC.

V is TRBV30 and J is TRBJ2-3, with D possibly matching TRBD2 (6 bases). CDR1 is GTSNPN and CDR2 is SVGIG in the germline V gene (reference sequence). V gave up 5 bases and J gave up 2 bases, with 14 bases separating them. This CDR3 has 14 amino acids. The CDR3 region is CAWGGSGFTDTQYF. In DNA form, the CDR3 reads TGTGCCTGGGGAGGGTCCGGGTTCACAGATACGCAGTATTTT.

The V gene is TRBV5-1, the J gene TRBJ1-1; D is possibly TRBD1 (5 bases). Between the trimmed V and J ends, which lost 4 bases and 5 bases, there was a span of 12 bases. Germline-derived CDR1 and CDR2 are SGHRS and YFSETQ. The CDR3 is 13 residues long. Here the CDR3 reads CASSEFQGTEAFF. CDR3 bases: TGCGCCAGCAGCGAATTCCAGGGAACTGAAGCTTTCTTT.

This clonotype was picked up a small number of times. The chain links TRBV28 to TRBJ2-1; 10 nucleotides line up with TRBD2. Per the germline V gene, CDR1 is MDHEN and CDR2 is SYDVKM. The V gene end was trimmed by 3 bases and the J gene end by 5 bases; junction bases not matched to a gene: 4. This CDR3 contains 15 residues. The CDR3 sequence is CASSFPAGGNNEQFF. The CDR3 DNA follows: TGTGCCAGCAGTTTCCCAGCGGGGGGGAACAATGAGCAGTTCTTC.

The J gene is TRBJ1-1, the V gene TRBV18; D gene uncertain. Germline V lookup: CDR1 KGHSH, CDR2 LQKENI. This CDR3 has 16 residues. V was pared by 3 bases and J by 0 bases, with 14 bases between. This chain's CDR3 is CASSPGRSPMNTEAFF. CDR3 nucleotide sequence: TGTGCCAGCTCACCTGGGAGGTCTCCCATGAACACTGAAGCTTTCTTT.